These 15 T cell receptor beta chains were sequenced from one sample in a study of T cell repertoires in cytomegalovirus infection. These TCRs are of unknown antigen specificity. TCRdb fed the reads into MiXCR, producing one record per CDR3 protein. The sample has some 590,000 distinct CDR3 sequences; 40% are singletons. The source material was cultured PBMCs, sampled from culture after CMV antigen stimulation. Receptors originate from a human donor in good health (CMV status not recorded). Some clones in this sample may be carry-over from other donors' samples.

The V call is TRBV7-6, the J call TRBJ2-2; TRBD2 matches 7 bases. From germline, CDR1 is SGHVS and CDR2 FNYEAQ. CDR3 length: 14 residues. The ends lost 5 bases at V and 4 bases at J; junction bases unmatched: 4. The CDR3 here is CASSRLASTGELFF. For the CDR3, the DNA is TGTGCCAGCAGCAGACTAGCCTCCACCGGGGAGCTGTTTTTT.

This chain joins TRBV6-2 or TRBV6-3 and TRBJ2-1, with 12 bases aligning to TRBD2. The CDR3 has 17 amino acids. V lost 2 bases, J lost 6 bases, and 8 bases stayed unmatched. Germline CDR1 is MNHEY and CDR2 is SVGEGT. CDR3 loop: CASSYLRLAGEVNEQFF. CDR3 in DNA: TGTGCCAGCAGTTACCTCCGACTAGCGGGAGAGGTCAATGAGCAGTTCTTC.

The CDR3 coding sequence is TGCGCCAGCAGCCAAGTCCCCCGGGACAGATTCAACAATGAGCAGTTCTTC. It codes for CASSQVPRDRFNNEQFF. The chain combines TRBV4-1 with TRBJ2-1; TRBD1 matches at 7 bases. Germline CDR1 MGHRA, CDR2 YSYEKL. J was trimmed by 5 bases and V by 1 base; bases with no gene match: 11. CDR3 length equals 17 residues.

This clonotype was seen only a few times. One junction end disagrees with the germline gene, perhaps due to a read error. V and J are TRBV19 and TRBJ2-1; D is unresolved. Per the germline V gene, CDR1 is LNHDA and CDR2 is SQIVND (reference sequence). The CDR3 has 13 amino acids. CDR3 nucleotides: TGTGCCAGTAGCATAGACCCCGACAATGAGCAGTTCTTC. Its translation is CASSIDPDNEQFF.

For the CDR3, the DNA is TGTGCCAGCAGACAAGGGCGACAGGGGGCTGTCGGGGAGCTGTTTTTT. It is translated as CASRQGRQGAVGELFF. The chain combines TRBV7-8 with TRBJ2-2, with TRBD1 matching 10 bases. J lost 7 bases, V lost 6 bases, and 11 bases had no gene match. CDR1 is SGHVS, CDR2 FQNEAQ, per germline. This CDR3 contains 16 residues.

In its sample, this clonotype was seen a few times. The J gene is TRBJ2-7, the V gene TRBV12-3 or TRBV12-4, with D perhaps TRBD2 (6 bases). The CDR3 length is 14 residues. The V end lost 5 bases, the J end lost 3 bases, and 14 bases lay between the germline ends. The CDR3 region is CASSPREKIYEQYF. The CDR3 region has the DNA TGTGCCAGCAGTCCCCGGGAGAAGATCTACGAGCAGTACTTC.

The V call is TRBV24-1, the J call TRBJ1-1, with D perhaps TRBD1 (5 bases). V gave up 3 bases and J gave up 2 bases, with 12 bases separating them. The CDR3 length is 15 residues. The germline CDR1 and CDR2 sequences are KGHDR and SFDVKD. The CDR3 region is CATSDMGRLNTEAFF. CDR3 nucleotides: TGTGCCACCAGTGATATGGGACGGTTAAACACTGAAGCTTTCTTT.

The V and J genes are TRBV5-1 and TRBJ2-7; D is possibly TRBD1 (6 bases). Trimming removed 0 bases from V and 6 bases from J, with 10 bases in between. The CDR3 spans 13 residues. Per the germline V gene, CDR1 is SGHRS and CDR2 is YFSETQ. The CDR3 sequence is CASSLGQAPEQYF. CDR3 DNA sequence: TGCGCCAGCAGCTTGGGACAGGCGCCCGAGCAGTACTTC.

V is TRBV28 and J is TRBJ1-4, with 7 bases identical to TRBD1. CDR1 and CDR2 (germline): MDHEN, SYDVKM. The CDR3 runs 17 residues. Losses at the gene ends were 5 bases for V and 4 bases for J; bases not matched to a gene: 13. The CDR3 region is CASSPDRVGTFNEKLFF. Here the CDR3 DNA reads TGTGCCAGCAGTCCCGACAGGGTCGGGACCTTTAATGAAAAACTGTTTTTT.

The chain is built from TRBV10-3 and TRBJ2-7; 12 positions match TRBD2. The CDR3 is 14 residues long. J was trimmed by 3 bases and V by 5 bases; bases with no gene match: 2. Germline CDR1 ENHRY, CDR2 SYGVKD. The CDR3 reads CAISTLAGGYEQYF. The CDR3 DNA follows: TGTGCCATCAGTACACTAGCGGGGGGCTACGAGCAGTACTTC.

The chain uses TRBV4-1 and TRBJ2-5, with D unclear. This CDR3 has 14 amino acids. V was trimmed by 5 bases and J by 5 bases, leaving 15 bases between them. CDR1 and CDR2 from the germline V gene are MGHRA and YSYEKL. The CDR3 region has the DNA TGCGCCAGCAGCTCTCTTAATGGCCGGGAGACCCAGTACTTC. This sequence encodes CASSSLNGRETQYF.

This clonotype has ten or more counts. The chain carries TRBV29-1 and TRBJ1-3; D is possibly TRBD1 (5 bases). Germline V gene lookup returns CDR1 SQVTM and CDR2 ANQGSEA. V was pared by 4 bases and J by 4 bases, with 8 bases between. The CDR3 covers 12 residues. CDR3 nucleotides: TGCAGCGTTGCGGGGCAGGGAAACACCATATATTTT. As protein: CSVAGQGNTIYF.

This chain uses TRBV18 with TRBJ1-4; 7 bases agree with TRBD1. Germline V gene lookup returns CDR1 KGHSH and CDR2 LQKENI. The CDR3 contains 15 residues. V trimming: 3 bases; J trimming: 4 bases; junction bases outside the gene matches: 5. The CDR3 DNA follows: TGTGCCAGCTCACCGCCGGGACAGTATAATGAAAAACTGTTTTTT. Translated: CASSPPGQYNEKLFF.

Only one count was recorded for this clonotype. CDR3 protein: CASSYQGAPLHF. In DNA form, the CDR3 reads TGTGCCAGCAGTTATCAAGGGGCCCCCCTCCACTTT. V and J are TRBV6-6 and TRBJ1-6, with D possibly TRBD1 on 5 matching bases. This CDR3 comprises 12 residues. CDR1 is MNHNY and CDR2 is SVGAGI in the germline V gene (reference sequence). V was pared by 3 bases and J by 13 bases, with 10 bases between.

V gene TRBV5-4 combines with J gene TRBJ2-1; D might be TRBD2 (7 bases). The germline gives CDR1 SGHNT, CDR2 YYREEE (reference sequence). The CDR3 is 15 residues long. V was shortened by 1 base and J by 9 bases, with 17 bases between the two germline ends. The CDR3 is CASSLMWGGQSEQFF. The DNA of the CDR3 is TGTGCCAGCAGCTTGATGTGGGGGGGCCAAAGTGAGCAGTTCTTC.